This T cell receptor (beta chain) was retrieved from a study of T cell clones after liver transplantation. Study-level results: In a couple of subjects, few donor cells limited the measurable donor-reactive repertoire. Graft donor-reactive T cells possibly entered the graft instead of undergoing deletion.

This clone was detected once. Antigen unknown. Repertoires were generated with immunoSEQ multiplex PCR, while TCRdb's copy carries only in-frame clones and drops some. The sample consists of 31,000 or so clones, 90% to 95% of them appearing once. The sample consisted of CD8+ T cells from blood, taken 12 months after liver transplant. This sequence originates from a human patient who received a liver transplant. Some of the T cells may derive from the graft donor.

The CDR3, as DNA: TGTGCCAGCAGCTTAGAAGGCCCGCCCAATGAGCAGTTCTTC. It specifies CASSLEGPPNEQFF. The J gene is TRBJ2-1, the V gene TRBV11-2; D call uncertain. Trimming shortened V by 0 bases and J by 6 bases, and 9 bases separated the two germline ends. This CDR3 contains 14 residues. CDR1 is SGHAT and CDR2 is FQNNGV in the germline V gene.